Listed below are T cell receptor beta chains from one sample, sequenced in a study of cytomegalovirus exposure and HLA in healthy donors. TCRdb's copy holds only in-frame clones and misses some; the assay was immunoSEQ multiplex PCR. The repertoire holds tens of thousands of clones, 93% seen once, with approximately 4% in the top ten. Sequenced material: PBMCs. All receptors derive from a woman aged 25 to 45 in good health and CMV-seronegative. Both conserved end residues are trimmed from each CDR3. The order of the fields is V gene, D gene, CDR3 protein. D genes are given only for firm matches.

TRBV5-1,.,ASSWTIPGEDTQY
TRBV7-7,.,ASSLSREDDYGYT
TRBV19,TRBD2,ASSRGLAGITGELF
TRBV6-6,TRBD1,ASSYSGTDSNQPQH
TRBV18,TRBD1,ASSATGSYEQY
TRBV10-3,TRBD1,AISQAGQGLNSPLH
TRBV6-1,TRBD1,ASRGDSLIYEQY
TRBV6-5,.,ASSYPMSDTQY
TRBV19,.,ASSMRGQTGYEQY
TRBV7-3,.,ASSSPREGLDTQY
TRBV28,.,ASTSQGTWQPQH
TRBV7-2,.,ASRLGVMEPNSNYGYT
TRBV12-5,TRBD1,ASGSHRGRNTGELF
TRBV30,TRBD2,AWSRREKQETQY
TRBV5-1,.,ASRGADSAF
TRBV19,.,ASSIDRWSSEAF
TRBV5-4,TRBD1,ASSLPGQGGVGTEAF
TRBV6-6,.,ASRTDSATNQPQH
TRBV7-2,TRBD2,ASSPGLAGRDTQY
TRBV6-6,TRBD1,ASSSGQGRTEAF
TRBV28,TRBD1,ASSPTGARSYEQY
TRBV12-5,TRBD2,ASGLASKDSGRATDTQY
TRBV28,.,ASSTTRRSNNEQF
TRBV5-1,TRBD1,ASSLGTGGTRMNTEAF
TRBV9,.,ASSVEPRGNTGELF
TRBV29-1,TRBD1,SVVSRDRGYEQY
TRBV28,TRBD1,ASSVLQGAHEQY
TRBV2,.,ASRTDTGELF
TRBV19,TRBD1,ASSWGQGFGGYT
TRBV29-1,.,SAPRAGNTEAF
TRBV14,.,ASSHYYEQY
TRBV7-8,TRBD1,ASSPQTGGNQPQH
TRBV19,.,ASSTAELSSYNEQF
TRBV4-1,.,ASSQKAGQNSPLH
TRBV5-6,TRBD1,ASSSTGTGVHEQY